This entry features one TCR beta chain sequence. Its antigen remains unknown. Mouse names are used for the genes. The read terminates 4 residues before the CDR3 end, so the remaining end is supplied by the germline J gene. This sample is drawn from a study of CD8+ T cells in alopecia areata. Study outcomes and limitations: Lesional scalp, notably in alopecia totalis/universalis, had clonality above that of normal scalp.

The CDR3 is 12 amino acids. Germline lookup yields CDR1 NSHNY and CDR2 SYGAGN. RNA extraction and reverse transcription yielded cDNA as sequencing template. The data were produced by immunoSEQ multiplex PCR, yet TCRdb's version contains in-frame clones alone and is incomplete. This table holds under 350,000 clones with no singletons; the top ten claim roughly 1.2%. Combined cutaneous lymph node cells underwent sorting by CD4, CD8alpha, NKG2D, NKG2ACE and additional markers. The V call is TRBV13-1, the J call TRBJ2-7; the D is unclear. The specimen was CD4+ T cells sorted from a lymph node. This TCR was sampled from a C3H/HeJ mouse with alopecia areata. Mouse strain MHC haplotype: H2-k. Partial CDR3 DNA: TGTGCCAGCAGTGATGTACAGTAT. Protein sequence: CASSDVQY. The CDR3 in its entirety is CASSDVQYEQYF.